This TCR beta chain stems from a study of blood T cell repertoires in COVID-19. Study information: Acute-phase and convalescent COVID-19 samples originated in the United States, Italy and Spain. Sources were T cells, B-cell-depleted T cells, or PBMCs; the material itself was cDNA or gDNA.

The table came from immunoSEQ multiplex PCR; TCRdb's copy has only in-frame clones and leaves some out. This sample has approximately 250,000 clones; approximately 81% occur once, and the top ten carry 4.2%. Sequenced: peripheral blood. The TCR originated in a man aged 55 to 70 with acute or convalescent COVID-19.

The DNA for the CDR3 is TGTGCCAGCAGGATCTCGGGGCAGGGGACCTACGAGCAGTACTTC. Encoded protein: CASRISGQGTYEQYF. This chain joins TRBV13 and TRBJ2-7, with D tentatively TRBD1 (6 bases). This CDR3 has 15 amino acids. Germline assignment: CDR1 PRHDT and CDR2 FYEKMQ (reference sequence). The V end lost 6 bases, the J end lost 2 bases, and 17 bases lay between the germline ends.